These 11 T cell receptor beta chains were all obtained from the same sample, sequenced in a study of beta chain features in type 1 diabetes. Sequencing targeted expressed TCRB transcripts, as all isolated RNA had been reverse transcribed. Sequencing used immunoSEQ multiplex PCR; TCRdb keeps in-frame clones, though not all of them. Among about 40,000 clones listed, approximately 49% were seen once. Sequencing was performed on central memory CD4+ T cells from blood. These receptors were obtained from a woman aged 18-30 years in good health.

This clone was observed a handful of times. The chain joins TRBV6-6 to TRBJ2-1, with TRBD1 matching 7 bases. Trimming removed 2 bases from V and 5 bases from J; junction bases left unmatched: 3. CDR1 and CDR2 from the germline V gene are MNHNY and SVGAGI (reference sequence). CDR3 length: 14 residues. CDR3 sequence reads: CASSYEGADNEQFF. In DNA form, the CDR3 reads TGTGCCAGCAGTTACGAGGGGGCGGACAATGAGCAGTTCTTC.

The chain carries TRBV5-4 and TRBJ2-2; D possibly corresponds to TRBD2 (6 bases). Germline CDR1 reads SGHNT; CDR2 reads YYREEE (reference sequence). This CDR3 spans 15 amino acids. Trimming removed 3 bases at V and 0 bases at J, with 9 bases between. DNA for the CDR3: TGTGCCAGCAGCTCGACTAGTTCGAACACCGGGGAGCTGTTTTTT. Protein: CASSSTSSNTGELFF.

The V and J genes are TRBV9 and TRBJ2-5; TRBD2 aligns across 7 bases. From germline, CDR1 is SGDLS and CDR2 YYNGEE. The V gene end was trimmed by 0 bases and the J gene end by 7 bases; junction bases not matched to a gene: 9. The CDR3 contains 15 residues. The CDR3 sequence: CASSVEGRGRGTQYF. DNA of the CDR3: TGTGCCAGCAGCGTAGAAGGGAGGGGAAGGGGGACCCAGTACTTC.

In its sample, this clone was seen a few times. The V and J genes are TRBV7-9 and TRBJ1-1; 11 bases are shared with TRBD1. CDR3 length: 15 amino acids. The V segment lost 5 bases and the J segment 2 bases; nucleotides outside the gene matches: 4. Germline V gene sequence: CDR1 SEHNR, CDR2 FQNEAQ (reference sequence). CDR3 in amino acids: CASSRTGGSNTEAFF. The CDR3 nucleotides read TGTGCCAGCAGCCGGACAGGGGGCTCCAACACTGAAGCTTTCTTT. The complete variable domain, with remaining parts taken from reference TRBV7-9 and TRBJ1-1, reads DTGVSQNPRHKITKRGQNVTFRCDPISEHNRLYWYRQTLGQGPEFLTYFQNEAQLEKSRLLSDRFSAERPKGSFSTLEIQRTEQGDSAMYLCASSRTGGSNTEAFFGQGTRLTVV.

V and J are TRBV6-4 and TRBJ1-1; 8 nucleotides match TRBD1. CDR1 is MRHNA and CDR2 is SNTAGT in the germline V gene. V lost 4 bases to trimming and J lost 7 bases; unmatched junction nucleotides: 2. The CDR3 consists of 12 residues. The CDR3 DNA sequence: TGTGCCAGCAGTGCAGGGGGCGATGAAGCTTTCTTT. This sequence encodes CASSAGGDEAFF.

The rearrangement joins TRBV7-2 to TRBJ2-7; 8 bases line up with TRBD1. J was trimmed by 0 bases and V by 5 bases; bases with no gene match: 3. Germline V gene data show CDR1 as SGHTA and CDR2 as FQGNSA. CDR3 length: 14 residues. CDR3 nucleotides: TGTGCCAGCAGCCGGGACAGGCTCTCCTACGAGCAGTACTTC. This encodes CASSRDRLSYEQYF.

The chain combines TRBV11-2 with TRBJ2-1; D may be TRBD2 (6 bases). Per the germline V gene, CDR1 is SGHAT and CDR2 is FQNNGV. The CDR3 runs to 17 residues. Trimming left V 5 bases short and J 10 bases short, with 27 bases between. CDR3 loop: CASSLAASGWAGNEQFF. CDR3 bases: TGTGCCAGCAGCCTTGCCGCTAGTGGTTGGGCGGGGAACGAGCAGTTCTTC.

The chain combines TRBV11-2 with TRBJ1-5; no clear D gene. Germline CDR1 is SGHAT and CDR2 is FQNNGV. Trimming stripped 0 bases from V and 5 bases from J, with 11 bases between. CDR3 length: 15 amino acids. The CDR3 here is CASSLETDGYQPQHF. The DNA for the CDR3 is TGTGCCAGCAGCTTAGAGACTGATGGGTATCAGCCCCAGCATTTT.

About this clone itself: At one boundary the junction diverges from the germline segment, which might be a read error. V is TRBV5-1 and J is TRBJ1-1; possibly TRBD1 for D (6 bases). This CDR3 spans 13 amino acids. Germline CDR1 SGHRS, CDR2 YFSETQ. The CDR3 bases are TGCGCCAGCAGTTTGGAGGAACAGGGACGGGCTTTCTTT. Translation gives CASSLEEQGRAFF. Based on the CDR3 plus reference TRBV5-1 and TRBJ1-1, the full variable domain is KAGVTQTPRYLIKTRGQQVTLSCSPISGHRSVSWYQQTPGQGLQFLFEYFSETQRNKGNFPGRFSGRQFSNSRSEMNVSTLELGDSALYLCASSLEEQGRAFFGQGTRLTVV.

The chain combines TRBV5-6 with TRBJ1-1; D may be TRBD1 (6 bases). Trimming pared 0 bases from V and 7 bases from J, leaving 13 bases between. CDR1 is SGHDT, CDR2 YYEEEE, per germline. The CDR3 is made up of 14 amino acids. The CDR3 is CASSLGQARGEAFF. For the CDR3, the DNA is TGTGCCAGCAGCTTGGGACAGGCTCGTGGTGAAGCTTTCTTT.

Written as DNA, the CDR3 is TGTGCCAGCAGCTGGGGAGGAGGCGGTACTGAAGCTTTCTTT. Protein: CASSWGGGGTEAFF. This sequence joins TRBV11-2 and TRBJ1-1; D gene ambiguous. V gave up 4 bases and J gave up 5 bases, with 14 bases separating them. Germline CDR1 is SGHAT and CDR2 is FQNNGV. The CDR3 is 14 residues long.